The T cell receptor beta chain described here comes from a study of OX40 agonist ivuxolimab in advanced cancers. The data were produced by immunoSEQ multiplex PCR, yet TCRdb's version contains in-frame clones alone and is incomplete. The sample gives some 50,000 clones, 90% to 95% of which show up once; 11% is in the top ten. Germline CDR1 and CDR2: MDHEN and SYDVKM. The CDR3 runs to 16 residues. The ends were cut back, 2 bases at V and 0 bases at J, with 11 bases in the middle. The sample in question was CD4+ or CD8+ T cells sorted from blood, obtained in a trial of the OX40 agonist ivuxolimab. The chain is built from TRBV28 and TRBJ1-3; D unclear. The TCR was taken from an adult with an advanced solid tumor such as melanoma, head and neck, liver or kidney cancer. CDR3 bases: TGTGCCAGCAGTTTAGGGAAGGTGCTCTCTGGAAACACCATATATTTT. This gives the protein CASSLGKVLSGNTIYF.